Reported below is one TCR beta chain. In germline, CDR1 is MNHEY, CDR2 SMNVEV (reference sequence). This CDR3 has 15 amino acids. V lost 5 bases and J lost 4; bases outside the gene matches: 7. The data were produced by immunoSEQ multiplex PCR, yet TCRdb's version contains in-frame clones alone and is incomplete. Here the sample spans about 250,000 clones, approximately 86% being singletons. This sample was included in a study of blood T cell repertoires in COVID-19. Across the whole study: T cells, B-cell-depleted T cells, or PBMCs provided the cDNA or gDNA that served as material.

V gene TRBV27 combines with J gene TRBJ1-4; TRBD1 agrees at 7 bases. The sample consisted of PBMCs or T cells enriched from blood (not recorded which). The origin of this receptor is a woman between 45 and 65 years old who had recovered from COVID-19. The CDR3 reads CASSQQGLGNEKLFF. CDR3 DNA: TGTGCCAGCAGTCAACAGGGGTTAGGTAATGAAAAACTGTTTTTT.